This is a list of T cell receptor beta chains from one sample in a study of T cell changes during pregnancy in multiple sclerosis. Produced via immunoSEQ multiplex PCR; TCRdb's table is partial and in-frame only. Altogether fewer than 50,000 clones are present, roughly 94% being singletons, with the ten largest covering around 0.34%. The sequencing here drew on CD4+ T cells from peripheral blood mononuclear cells, taken in the third trimester of pregnancy. Receptors originate from a female donor with multiple sclerosis, enrolled in a pregnancy study. The CDR3 runs from the conserved cysteine through the conserved F or W. A D gene is named only where the DNA matches it firmly. Clone size is given for some rows only: seen once, a few or many times, or a class if the clone is expanded.

. TRBJ1-4 TRBD1 TRBV19 TGTGCCAGTAGTATTCAGGGGGCGCGAAATGAAAAACTGTTTTTT CASSIQGARNEKLFF
. TRBJ1-1 . TRBV19 TGTGCCAGTAGTATATCAGGGTTGAACACTGAAGCTTTCTTT CASSISGLNTEAFF
. TRBJ1-1 TRBD1 TRBV19 TGTGCCAGTAGTATAGGAACAGGGGGAGGGACTGAAGCTTTCTTT CASSIGTGGGTEAFF
once TRBJ2-5 TRBD2 TRBV30 TGTGCCTGGGCCCGACTAGCGGTACAAGAGACCCAGTACTTC CAWARLAVQETQYF
. TRBJ1-1 TRBD1 TRBV2 TGTGCCAGCAGCAGGGACAGTTGGGACACTGAAGCTTTCTTT CASSRDSWDTEAFF
. TRBJ1-1 TRBD1 TRBV5-6 TGTGCCAGCAGCCCACAGGGGTACACTGAAGCTTTCTTT CASSPQGYTEAFF
. TRBJ2-7 . TRBV6-5 TGTGCCAGCTCTGACAGCTCCTACGAGCAGTACTTC CASSDSSYEQYF
. TRBJ1-5 TRBD1 TRBV29-1 TGCAGCGTTGCCGGGACAGGGGCCAATCAGCCCCAGCATTTT CSVAGTGANQPQHF
. TRBJ2-7 . TRBV19 TGTGCCAGGGTGGGACAATCCTACGAGCAGTACTTC CARVGQSYEQYF
. TRBJ1-5 . TRBV18 TGTGCCAGCTCTCCCCCTAATCAGCCCCAGCATTTT CASSPPNQPQHF
. TRBJ2-3 TRBD2 TRBV9 TGTGCCAGCAGCGTAGGCACTAGCGGGAGGGCAAAAGGGGATACGCAGTATTTT CASSVGTSGRAKGDTQYF
. TRBJ1-1 . TRBV7-6 TGTGCCAGCAGCCTAAGTGGCACTGAAGCTTTCTTT CASSLSGTEAFF
. TRBJ2-3 TRBD1 TRBV4-3 TGCGCCAGCAGCCAAGAAGACAGGGCTACAGATACGCAGTATTTT CASSQEDRATDTQYF
. TRBJ1-1 TRBD1 TRBV19 TGTGCCAGTAGTATAGGGACAGGGCCCACTGAAGCTTTCTTT CASSIGTGPTEAFF
. TRBJ1-5 . TRBV7-9 TGTGCCAGCAGCTTAGGGCGCAATCAGCCCCAGCATTTT CASSLGRNQPQHF
. TRBJ2-5 . TRBV28 TGTGCCAGCAGTTTAGATAGTGCAGGGAGGAAGACCCAGTACTTC CASSLDSAGRKTQYF
once TRBJ2-7 . TRBV28 TGTGCCAGCAGAGCCCGCTACGAGCAGTACTTC CASRARYEQYF
. TRBJ1-1 . TRBV7-9 TGTGCCAGCAGCCCACAGCCAGTAAGGGCTTTCTTT CASSPQPVRAFF
few TRBJ1-6 . TRBV6-6 TGTGCCAGCAGTTACAGTCAGGCCCTTAGGAATTCACCCCTCCACTTT CASSYSQALRNSPLHF
. TRBJ2-2 . TRBV6-6 TGTGCCAGCAGTTCCGTTCTAGGGGAGCTGTTTTTT CASSSVLGELFF
. TRBJ2-2 . TRBV1 TGCACCAGCACCCAGAGGGTAGCGGGAGAAACCGGGGAGCTGTTTTTT CTSTQRVAGETGELFF
. TRBJ2-5 . TRBV15 TGTGCCACCAGCACCCGGGAAGTAAAAGGGACCCAGTACTTC CATSTREVKGTQYF
. TRBJ2-5 TRBD2 TRBV9 TGTGCCAGCAGCGTCAAAGCGGGGGGCGACGGGACCCAGTACTTC CASSVKAGGDGTQYF
. TRBJ1-5 . TRBV13 TGTGCCAGCAGCTTCGTTGCAGGGCCCCAGCATTTT CASSFVAGPQHF
. TRBJ2-3 TRBD2 TRBV4-2 TGTGCCAGCAGCCAAGTAGTAGGAGCGGGGGTTCGTAGCACAGATACGCAGTATTTT CASSQVVGAGVRSTDTQYF
. TRBJ2-7 TRBD2 TRBV6-1 TGTGCCAGCTCAACCGGGACTAGCTCCTACGAGCAGTACTTC CASSTGTSSYEQYF
. TRBJ1-6 . TRBV6-6 TGTGCCAGCAGTTCCGCAGGCTCACCCCTCCACTTT CASSSAGSPLHF
. TRBJ2-2 TRBD1 TRBV9 TGTGCCAGCAGTGGGACAGGGAGGGTTCCCGGGGAGCTGTTTTTT CASSGTGRVPGELFF
. TRBJ2-7 TRBD2 TRBV6-1 TGTGCCAGCAGTGCCGGGACTAGCGGGAGTCTCTACGAGCAGTACTTC CASSAGTSGSLYEQYF
. TRBJ1-6 . TRBV6-1 TGTGCCAGCAGTGAAGCGACGATCGGGAATTCACCCCTCCACTTT CASSEATIGNSPLHF
. TRBJ2-2 . TRBV9 TGTGCCAGCAGCGTGCAACAGGTCCCCACCGGGGAGCTGTTTTTT CASSVQQVPTGELFF
. TRBJ1-4 TRBD1 TRBV30 TGTGCCTGGAGTGTACAGGGGGCGAGCGAAAAACTGTTTTTT CAWSVQGASEKLFF
. TRBJ2-3 TRBD2 TRBV29-1 TGCAGCGTTGAGGGTATTAGCGGGAGAAGTGGCACAGATACGCAGTATTTT CSVEGISGRSGTDTQYF
once TRBJ2-7 TRBD2 TRBV5-1 TGCGCCAGCAGCTTGGAGGGACTAGCGGGAGGCGAGCAGTACTTC CASSLEGLAGGEQYF
. TRBJ1-5 TRBD1 TRBV6-6 TGTGCCAGCAGACGACAGGGCCGGAGCAATCAGCCCCAGCATTTT CASRRQGRSNQPQHF
. TRBJ1-2 TRBD1 TRBV18 TGTGCCAGCACCTCCGGGACAGGGAACTATGGCTACACCTTC CASTSGTGNYGYTF
once TRBJ1-1 . TRBV7-9 TGTGCCAGCAGCTTGACAGCTAACACTGAAGCTTTCTTT CASSLTANTEAFF
. TRBJ2-7 . TRBV5-1 TGCGCCAGCAGCTTGGGGGTAGCGGCTAGCTCCTACGAGCAGTACTTC CASSLGVAASSYEQYF
. TRBJ2-5 . TRBV4-1 TGCGCCAGCAGCCAGATGGGGGCCGGGACCCAGTACTTC CASSQMGAGTQYF
. TRBJ2-1 . TRBV6-5 TGTGCCAGCAGCCCGGGGATACAATACGGTGAGCAGTTCTTC CASSPGIQYGEQFF
. TRBJ2-5 . TRBV5-4 TGTGCCAGCAGCCCCCGGGCAGGCGGACTCCAAGAGACCCAGTACTTC CASSPRAGGLQETQYF
. TRBJ1-1 . TRBV7-9 TGTGCCAGCAGTGAACAGGGATTCCTCGCTGAAGCTTTCTTT CASSEQGFLAEAFF